The 26 T cell receptor beta chains below all came from one sample that was sequenced in a study of cytomegalovirus exposure and HLA in healthy donors. PCR was performed using 60 Vbeta and 13 Jbeta primers. Profiling relied on immunoSEQ multiplex PCR, and the TCRdb table lists in-frame clones only, not all of them. The sample records 95,000 to 110,000 clones, around 76% being singletons. Sequencing was performed on PBMCs. The receptors shown here come from a man between 18 and 29 years old in good health and CMV-seronegative.

A word on this clone: A read error may produce the germline difference seen at one junction end. This chain connects TRBV7-9 to TRBJ1-5; D call uncertain. The length of the CDR3 is 12 residues. Germline assignment: CDR1 SEHNR and CDR2 FQNEAQ (reference sequence). Here the CDR3 reads CSSSFGLQPQHF. CDR3 DNA sequence: TGTTCCAGCAGCTTTGGGCTTCAGCCCCAGCATTTT.

The chain has TRBV7-6 and TRBJ2-5; 8 bases match TRBD2. Germline lookup yields CDR1 SGHVS and CDR2 FNYEAQ. V trimming: 1 base; J trimming: 2 bases; junction bases outside the gene matches: 6. This CDR3 contains 16 residues. The CDR3 reads CASSLGLSGAQETQYF. The CDR3 coding sequence is TGTGCCAGCAGCTTAGGGCTTAGCGGGGCTCAAGAGACCCAGTACTTC.

This clone was counted once. The chain has TRBV5-4 and TRBJ2-5; 8 positions match TRBD1. Germline loops: CDR1 SGHNT, CDR2 YYREEE (reference sequence). The CDR3 runs to 15 residues. Unmatched junction bases numbered 10, after V lost 3 bases and J lost 6 bases. The CDR3 coding sequence is TGTGCCAGCAGCTCTGGACAGGGAAGCCCGAAGACCCAGTACTTC. Translation gives CASSSGQGSPKTQYF. Looking up the rest from reference TRBV5-4 and TRBJ2-5 gives the full variable domain: ETGVTQSPTHLIKTRGQQVTLRCSSQSGHNTVSWYQQALGQGPQFIFQYYREEENGRGNFPPRFSGLQFPNYSSELNVNALELDDSALYLCASSSGQGSPKTQYFGPGTRLLVL.

V and J are TRBV29-1 and TRBJ1-2; D is ambiguous. The V end was cut by 2 bases, the J end by 4 bases, with 11 bases between. Germline values: CDR1 SQVTM, CDR2 ANQGSEA. The CDR3 spans 13 residues. CDR3 sequence reads: CSVEMGLGYGYTF. CDR3 nucleotide sequence: TGCAGCGTTGAAATGGGCCTGGGCTATGGCTACACCTTC.

The genes are TRBV4-2 and TRBJ2-7; perhaps TRBD2 as D (5 bases). The CDR3 extends over 15 amino acids. Germline lookup yields CDR1 LGHNA and CDR2 YNFKEQ. V was pared by 2 bases and J by 2 bases, with 13 bases between. The CDR3 DNA reads TGTGCCAGCAGCCAACAAATCGGGGTAACCTACGAGCAGTACTTC. Translated: CASSQQIGVTYEQYF.

As to this clone: One end of the junction is discordant with germline, which a read error may explain. This chain joins TRBV10-2 and TRBJ1-2, with D possibly TRBD1 on 5 matching bases. In germline, CDR1 is WSHSY, CDR2 SAAADI. This CDR3 has 14 residues. In DNA form, the CDR3 reads TGCGCCAGCAGTGAGCCGGGGGGTTACTATGGCTACCCCTTC. Translating it yields CASSEPGGYYGYPF.

V is TRBV4-2 and J is TRBJ2-5, with D tentatively TRBD2 (6 bases). The V and J ends lost 2 bases and 4 bases respectively, with 14 bases between them. The germline V gene encodes CDR1 LGHNA and CDR2 YNFKEQ. The CDR3 sequence is 15 residues long. Here the CDR3 DNA reads TGTGCCAGCAGCCAACCACTAGCAGGCCCAGAGACCCAGTACTTC. This encodes CASSQPLAGPETQYF.

This clone was recorded once. V gene TRBV4-2 combines with J gene TRBJ2-1, with 8 bases fitting TRBD1. Looked up from germline, CDR1 is LGHNA and CDR2 is YNFKEQ. V shed 1 base, J shed 0 bases, and the junction held 2 bases outside the gene matches. The CDR3 totals 16 residues. CDR3 amino acids: CASSQVGTGSYNEQFF. The CDR3 region has the DNA TGTGCCAGCAGCCAAGTTGGGACAGGCTCCTACAATGAGCAGTTCTTC.

This chain uses TRBV29-1 with TRBJ2-7; TRBD1 agrees at 8 bases. Per germline, CDR1 SQVTM and CDR2 ANQGSEA. The CDR3 covers 13 residues. The junction had 7 bases not matched to a gene; V was cut back by 5 bases and J by 4 bases. The CDR3 bases are TGCAGCGTTACCGGGACAGGAGAATACGAGCAGTACTTC. It encodes CSVTGTGEYEQYF.

This clone was observed a single time. The chain uses TRBV28 and TRBJ1-6; D possibly corresponds to TRBD1 (6 bases). This CDR3 contains 16 residues. Germline-derived CDR1 and CDR2 are MDHEN and SYDVKM. Deletions cut 7 bases from V and 0 bases from J, with 13 bases between. The CDR3 sequence is CASTGDHSSYNSPLHF. In DNA form, the CDR3 reads TGTGCCAGCACAGGGGACCATAGCTCCTATAATTCACCCCTCCACTTT.

V gene TRBV27 combines with J gene TRBJ2-7; D is ambiguous. Per germline, CDR1 MNHEY and CDR2 SMNVEV (reference sequence). There are 12 residues in the CDR3. Trimming took off 6 bases at V and 0 bases at J, with 6 bases between the two ends. The CDR3 protein is CASSPHSYEQYF. For the CDR3, the DNA is TGTGCCAGCAGCCCCCACTCCTACGAGCAGTACTTC.

The CDR3 DNA is TGTGCCAGCTCACCCGGGACAGGGGGCGACGAGCAGTACTTC. As protein: CASSPGTGGDEQYF. This chain links TRBV18 with TRBJ2-7, with TRBD1 matching 12 bases. The junction had 2 bases not matched to a gene; V was cut back by 3 bases and J by 5 bases. This CDR3 contains 14 residues. The germline V gene has CDR1 KGHSH and CDR2 LQKENI.

The table lists this clone with a few counts. The genes are TRBV7-9 and TRBJ1-6; D might be TRBD1 (6 bases). Trimming shortened V by 5 bases and J by 7 bases, and 15 bases separated the two germline ends. The CDR3 contains 15 residues. Germline assignment: CDR1 SEHNR and CDR2 FQNEAQ (reference sequence). CDR3: CASSPDGGRNSPLHF. The CDR3 DNA sequence: TGTGCCAGCAGCCCCGACGGGGGGCGGAATTCACCCCTCCACTTT.

This clone was observed once. The J gene is TRBJ1-5, the V gene TRBV11-2; D is perhaps TRBD1 (5 bases). The V and J ends lost 0 bases and 16 bases respectively, with 16 bases between them. The CDR3 runs to 13 residues. CDR1 is SGHAT and CDR2 is FQNNGV in the germline V gene. This CDR3 is CASSLDPQQGTHF. The CDR3, as DNA: TGTGCCAGCAGCTTAGATCCTCAGCAGGGTACCCATTTT.

A few counts support this clone. The chain employs TRBV7-2 and TRBJ2-5; 8 bases agree with TRBD2. V was clipped by 1 base and J by 9 bases; unmatched bases: 13. The germline gives CDR1 SGHTA, CDR2 FQGNSA. CDR3 size: 16 residues. The CDR3 bases are TGTGCCAGCAGCTTAGAGGCGGCAGGGTCCGGGAGGGCCCAGTACTTC. Protein: CASSLEAAGSGRAQYF. The full variable domain, its missing parts supplied by reference TRBV7-2 and TRBJ2-5, is GAGVSQSPSNKVTEKGKDVELRCDPISGHTALYWYRQSLGQGLEFLIYFQGNSAPDKSGLPSDRFSAERTGGSVSTLTIQRTQQEDSAVYLCASSLEAAGSGRAQYFGPGTRLLVL.

The chain employs TRBV15 and TRBJ2-7; 7 bases fit TRBD1. V dropped 4 bases and J dropped 1; count of bases not matched to a gene: 7. There are 15 residues in the CDR3. The germline V gene encodes CDR1 LNHNV and CDR2 YYDKDF (reference sequence). Written as DNA, the CDR3 is TGTGCCACCAGCACGCCGGGACAGTTTTCCTACGAGCAGTACTTC. Amino acids: CATSTPGQFSYEQYF.

This chain joins TRBV5-1 and TRBJ1-1; TRBD1 matches 8 bases. The CDR3 has 16 amino acids. Unmatched junction bases numbered 11, after V lost 4 bases and J lost 3 bases. Germline assignment: CDR1 SGHRS and CDR2 YFSETQ. Here the CDR3 reads CASSRPPTGADTEAFF. The CDR3 DNA is TGCGCCAGCAGCAGACCTCCGACAGGGGCGGACACTGAAGCTTTCTTT.

This clone was recorded once. The rearrangement links TRBV18 to TRBJ2-7; 9 positions match TRBD2. This CDR3 comprises 16 residues. The junction had 11 bases not matched to a gene; V was cut back by 2 bases and J by 6 bases. Germline CDR1 reads KGHSH; CDR2 reads LQKENI. DNA of the CDR3: TGTGCCAGCTCACCAACGGCGGGGGGGCCGAGTGCCGAGCAGTACTTC. This translates into CASSPTAGGPSAEQYF. The full variable domain, in which reference TRBV18 and TRBJ2-7 provide the parts outside the CDR3, is NAGVMQNPRHLVRRRGQEARLRCSPMKGHSHVYWYRQLPEEGLKFMVYLQKENIIDESGMPKERFSAEFPKEGPSILRIQQVVRGDSAAYFCASSPTAGGPSAEQYFGPGTRLTVT.

V gene TRBV27 combines with J gene TRBJ1-5; D is unclear. The V gene lost 0 bases and the J gene lost 1 base, with 7 bases spanning the gap. From germline, CDR1 is MNHEY and CDR2 SMNVEV (reference sequence). The CDR3 is 15 amino acids. In nucleotides, the CDR3 is TGTGCCAGCAGTTTATCAGGGAGCAGCAATCAGCCCCAGCATTTT. This encodes CASSLSGSSNQPQHF.

This clone was found once. The chain combines TRBV5-1 with TRBJ2-3; weak D call: TRBD1 (6 bases). Germline CDR1 and CDR2: SGHRS and YFSETQ. The CDR3 runs to 16 residues. V lost 2 bases and J 7 bases, leaving 20 bases between the germline ends. The CDR3 bases are TGCGCCAGCAGCTTAGATGGGGGCCCGGGTCGAAATACGCAGTATTTT. This encodes CASSLDGGPGRNTQYF.

The V and J genes are TRBV14 and TRBJ1-1; D is perhaps TRBD1 (5 bases). Per the germline V gene, CDR1 is SGHDN and CDR2 is FVKESK. V was clipped by 3 bases and J by 9 bases, with 5 bases between them. The CDR3 runs 10 residues. The chain's CDR3 is CASSQDKAFF. The CDR3 coding sequence is TGTGCCAGCAGCCAGGACAAAGCTTTCTTT.

The chain carries TRBV15 and TRBJ2-1, with 7 nucleotides matching TRBD2. Trimming cost V 2 bases and J 5 bases; bases outside gene matches: 9. Germline CDR1 is LNHNV and CDR2 is YYDKDF (reference sequence). CDR3 length equals 16 residues. This CDR3 reads CATSRSVLGLHNEQFF. DNA for the CDR3: TGTGCCACCAGCAGATCCGTTTTGGGACTACACAATGAGCAGTTCTTC.

V usage is TRBV5-1 and J usage is TRBJ2-7, with D uncertain. Trimming pared 4 bases from V and 0 bases from J, leaving 8 bases between. Germline CDR1 is SGHRS and CDR2 is YFSETQ. The CDR3 loop spans 13 amino acids. CDR3 residues: CASSQNPSYEQYF. Here the CDR3 DNA reads TGCGCCAGCAGCCAGAATCCCTCCTACGAGCAGTACTTC.

This chain's CDR3 is CASSFLGTRYEQYF. The CDR3 DNA is TGTGCCAGCAGTTTTTTGGGGACTCGCTACGAGCAGTACTTC. The rearrangement joins TRBV28 to TRBJ2-7, with a weak D call TRBD2 (6 bases). V lost 3 bases, J lost 3 bases, and 12 bases lay in between. From germline, CDR1 is MDHEN and CDR2 SYDVKM. CDR3 length: 14 residues.

J is TRBJ2-5 and V is TRBV29-1; D perhaps matches TRBD1 (6 bases). The J call is doubtful: the DNA matches TRBJ2-7 better. The CDR3 sequence is 12 residues long. Germline V lookup: CDR1 SQVTM, CDR2 ANQGSEA. CDR3 DNA: TGCAGCGTTGTTAAGGGGGCCTACGAGCAGTACTTC. Amino acid sequence: CSVVKGAYEQYF.

The chain recombines TRBV4-1 with TRBJ2-7, with TRBD2 as a possible D gene (5 bases). Germline CDR1 is MGHRA and CDR2 is YSYEKL. The V end was cut by 0 bases, the J end by 7 bases, with 10 bases between. The CDR3 runs to 13 residues. CDR3 coding DNA: TGCGCCAGCAGCCAAGAATCGGGATGGGAGCAGTACTTC. This gives the protein CASSQESGWEQYF.